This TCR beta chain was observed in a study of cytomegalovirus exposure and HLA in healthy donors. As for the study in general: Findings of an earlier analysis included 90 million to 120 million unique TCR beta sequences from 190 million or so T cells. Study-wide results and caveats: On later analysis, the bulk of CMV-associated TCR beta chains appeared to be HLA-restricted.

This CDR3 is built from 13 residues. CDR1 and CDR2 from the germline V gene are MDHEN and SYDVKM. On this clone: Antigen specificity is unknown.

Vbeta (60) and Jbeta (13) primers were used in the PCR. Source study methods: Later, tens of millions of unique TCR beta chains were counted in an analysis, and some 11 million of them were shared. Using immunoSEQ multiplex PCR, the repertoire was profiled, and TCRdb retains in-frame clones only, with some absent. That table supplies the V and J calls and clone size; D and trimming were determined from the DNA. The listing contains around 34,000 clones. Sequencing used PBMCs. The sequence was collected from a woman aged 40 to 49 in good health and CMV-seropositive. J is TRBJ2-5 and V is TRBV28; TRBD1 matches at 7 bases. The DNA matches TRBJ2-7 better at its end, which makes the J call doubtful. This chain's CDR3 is CASSILTGHEQYF. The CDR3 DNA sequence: TGTGCCAGCAGTATACTGACAGGGCACGAGCAGTACTTC.